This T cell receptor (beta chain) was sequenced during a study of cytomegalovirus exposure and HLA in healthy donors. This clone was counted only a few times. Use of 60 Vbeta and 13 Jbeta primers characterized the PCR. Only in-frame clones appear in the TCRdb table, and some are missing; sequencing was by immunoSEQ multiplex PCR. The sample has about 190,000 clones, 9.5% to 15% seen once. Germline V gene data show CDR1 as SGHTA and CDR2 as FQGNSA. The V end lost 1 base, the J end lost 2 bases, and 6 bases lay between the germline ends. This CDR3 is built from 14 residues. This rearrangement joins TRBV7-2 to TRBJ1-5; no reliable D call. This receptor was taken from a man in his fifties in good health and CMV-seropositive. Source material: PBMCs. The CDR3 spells CASSLEGGNQPQHF. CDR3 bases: TGTGCCAGCAGCTTAGAGGGAGGCAATCAGCCCCAGCATTTT.